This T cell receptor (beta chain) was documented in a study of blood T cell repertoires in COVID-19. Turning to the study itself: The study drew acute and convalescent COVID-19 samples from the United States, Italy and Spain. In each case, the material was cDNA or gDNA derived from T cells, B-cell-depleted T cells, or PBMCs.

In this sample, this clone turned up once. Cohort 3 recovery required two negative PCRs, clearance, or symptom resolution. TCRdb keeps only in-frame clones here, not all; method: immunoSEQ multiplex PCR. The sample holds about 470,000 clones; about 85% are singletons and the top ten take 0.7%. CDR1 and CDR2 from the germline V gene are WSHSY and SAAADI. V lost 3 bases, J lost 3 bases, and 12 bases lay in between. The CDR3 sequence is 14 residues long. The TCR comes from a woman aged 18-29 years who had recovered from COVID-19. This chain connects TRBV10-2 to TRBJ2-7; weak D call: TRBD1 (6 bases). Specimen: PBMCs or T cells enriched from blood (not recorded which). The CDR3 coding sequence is TGCGCCAGCAGTGAACAGGGAGATCTCTACGAGCAGTACTTC. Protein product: CASSEQGDLYEQYF.